The 3 T cell receptor beta chains below were found in one sample sequenced in a study of T cell responses to AZD1222 COVID-19 vaccine. The protocol was immunoSEQ multiplex PCR, while the TCRdb copy is restricted to in-frame clones and leaves out a portion. The data hold 72,000 or so clones, with roughly 85% observed a single time. Sample: peripheral blood, taken on day 0 of AZD1222 vaccination. Receptors were obtained from an adult in good health.

Concerning this clone itself: The sample holds other DNA sequences that translate to the same CDR3. The chain uses TRBV5-6 and TRBJ2-7; D perhaps matches TRBD1 (5 bases). CDR3 size: 13 residues. The V end lost 2 bases, the J end lost 2 bases, and 8 bases lay between the germline ends. The germline V gene has CDR1 SGHDT and CDR2 YYEEEE. CDR3 in amino acids: CASSFWGPYEQYF. The CDR3 coding sequence is TGTGCCAGCAGCTTTTGGGGCCCCTACGAGCAGTACTTC.

The V and J genes are TRBV5-8 and TRBJ2-3, with 9 bases lining up with TRBD1. V dropped 3 bases and J dropped 3; count of bases not matched to a gene: 11. Germline V gives CDR1 SGHTS, CDR2 YDEGEE. CDR3 size: 17 residues. CDR3 amino acids: CASSYGTTGGLTDTQYF. The DNA for the CDR3 is TGTGCCAGCAGCTACGGCACGACAGGGGGGTTGACAGATACGCAGTATTTT.

The chain links TRBV11-2 to TRBJ2-7; no definite D call. This CDR3 region has 13 residues. CDR1 is SGHAT, CDR2 FQNNGV, per germline. V was trimmed by 1 base and J by 2 bases, leaving 6 bases between them. CDR3 loop: CASSLGLAYEQYF. CDR3 DNA sequence: TGTGCCAGCAGCTTAGGGCTAGCCTACGAGCAGTACTTC.